Presented here are 18 T cell receptor beta chains from one specimen sequenced in a study of spatial heterogeneity in lung cancer (dated by TCRdb to about 2019). The library was built by means of 5' RACE. TCRdb shows the sequencer as NextSeq 500. TCRdb reprocessed the public reads (quality trimming at Q25 with fastp, clone calling with MiXCR) and kept in-frame beta chains. One record per CDR3 amino acid sequence lists the most common genes and DNA. For this sample the table gives 11,000 to 15,000 distinct CDR3 sequences, of which roughly 10% were detected only once. The ten largest clones take up 30% to 35% of the sample. The sample's time point, from its label and the paper: sample taken at primary tumor resection. Whole RNA extracted from tumor and nontumor lung tissue, or from cryopreserved PBMC samples, was used for TCR sequencing without cell sorting. The specimen comprised PBMCs, sampled at surgery. The receptors were sampled from a female donor with early-stage non-small cell lung cancer.

This chain uses TRBV12-3 or TRBV12-4 with TRBJ1-6; 8 bases match TRBD1. V trimming: 5 bases; J trimming: 7 bases; junction bases outside the gene matches: 7. CDR3 length: 15 amino acids. The CDR3 here is CASSTRTGNNSPLHF. The CDR3 DNA is TGTGCCAGCAGTACCCGGACAGGGAACAATTCACCCCTCCACTTT.

The chain uses TRBV12-3 or TRBV12-4 and TRBJ2-1; 8 nucleotides align to TRBD2. The CDR3 spans 16 residues. V lost 5 bases to trimming and J lost 7 bases; unmatched junction nucleotides: 13. The CDR3 coding sequence is TGTGCCAGCAGTCTTTCCCAGGGGCGGGGGGCAAATGAGCAGTTCTTC. Its protein is CASSLSQGRGANEQFF.

This clonotype was picked up many times. The chain combines TRBV6-5 with TRBJ1-2, with D maybe TRBD1 (6 bases). The V gene lost 6 bases and the J gene lost 8 bases, with 16 bases spanning the gap. The CDR3 is made up of 13 amino acids. The germline gives CDR1 MNHEY, CDR2 SVGAGI. The CDR3 region has the DNA TGTGCCAGCAGATCCTCGACAGGCGGCGGCTACACCTTC. Protein: CASRSSTGGGYTF.

By share of the sample, this clonotype is medium-sized. The chain uses TRBV7-8 and TRBJ1-4; maybe TRBD1 (6 bases). The CDR3 is 16 residues long. Trimming left V 4 bases short and J 5 bases short, with 17 bases between. Germline assignment: CDR1 SGHVS and CDR2 FQNEAQ. The CDR3 bases are TGTGCCAGCAGCTCCGTTTTGGACAGACCAAATGAAAAACTGTTTTTT. As protein: CASSSVLDRPNEKLFF.

This clonotype turned up a few times. The chain joins TRBV6-2 or TRBV6-3 to TRBJ2-5; D is undetermined. The V gene's germline CDR1 is MNHEY and CDR2 SVGEGT. The length of the CDR3 is 12 residues. V lost 4 bases and J lost 5, with 8 bases in between. The CDR3 here is CASSSSAETQYF. In DNA, the CDR3 is TGTGCCAGCAGTTCCTCAGCGGAGACCCAGTACTTC.

This clonotype was counted ten times or more. V gene TRBV3-1 combines with J gene TRBJ2-7; D gene uncertain. CDR1 is LGHDT, CDR2 YNNKEL, per germline (reference sequence). Trimming left V 4 bases short and J 5 bases short, with 9 bases between. CDR3 length: 12 residues. The CDR3 protein is CASSRRQNEQYF. Written as DNA, the CDR3 is TGTGCCAGCAGCCGTAGACAAAACGAGCAGTACTTC.

This clonotype was recorded many times. The CDR3, as DNA: TGTGCCAGCAGTGGGGCGGGACAGGGGACAGAGACCCAGTACTTC. Encoded protein: CASSGAGQGTETQYF. V is TRBV6-1 and J is TRBJ2-5; TRBD1 matches at 10 bases. Germline loops: CDR1 MNHNS, CDR2 SASEGT. This CDR3 spans 15 amino acids. The V segment lost 4 bases and the J segment 4 bases; nucleotides outside the gene matches: 6.

This clonotype appeared a few times. This chain joins TRBV4-2 and TRBJ2-2, with a weak D call TRBD2 (5 bases). The germline V and J ends were trimmed by 4 bases and 2 bases, with 17 bases remaining between them. The CDR3 sequence is 17 residues long. The V gene's germline CDR1 is LGHNA and CDR2 YNFKEQ. The CDR3 sequence is CASSLTPASSNTGELFF. The DNA of the CDR3 is TGTGCCAGCAGCCTTACACCGGCTAGCTCAAACACCGGGGAGCTGTTTTTT.

J is TRBJ2-6 and V is TRBV6-6; tentative D call: TRBD1 (5 bases). The CDR3 is 15 amino acids. Trimming removed 6 bases from V and 3 bases from J, with 12 bases in between. Germline CDR1 MNHNY, CDR2 SVGAGI (reference sequence). CDR3 bases: TGTGCCAGCAGCCTGACAGTTAATGGGGCCAACGTCCTGACTTTC. Protein sequence: CASSLTVNGANVLTF.

This clonotype was detected ten times or more. The V and J genes are TRBV7-9 and TRBJ1-1; D ambiguous. The V end lost 0 bases, the J end lost 0 bases, and 5 bases lay between the germline ends. Germline assignment: CDR1 SEHNR and CDR2 FQNEAQ (reference sequence). The CDR3 is 14 amino acids. This CDR3 is CASSLALMNTEAFF. The CDR3 nucleotides read TGTGCCAGCAGCTTAGCGCTGATGAACACTGAAGCTTTCTTT. The whole variable domain, remainder taken from reference TRBV7-9 and TRBJ1-1, is DTGVSQNPRHKITKRGQNVTFRCDPISEHNRLYWYRQTLGQGPEFLTYFQNEAQLEKSRLLSDRFSAERPKGSFSTLEIQRTEQGDSAMYLCASSLALMNTEAFFGQGTRLTVV.

In its sample, this clonotype was seen many times. CDR3 region: CASSQTTLIPGSSYEQYF. The DNA for the CDR3 is TGTGCCAGCAGCCAGACCACTTTGATCCCAGGTAGCTCCTACGAGCAGTACTTC. This chain joins TRBV27 and TRBJ2-7; D is uncertain. The germline CDR1 and CDR2 sequences are MNHEY and SMNVEV (reference sequence). This CDR3 has 18 amino acids. V was trimmed by 6 bases and J by 0 bases, leaving 24 bases between them.

This clonotype appeared many times. The rearrangement uses TRBV20-1 and TRBJ2-5; 7 bases line up with TRBD2. With V trimmed by 6 bases and J by 5 bases, 12 bases remained unmatched. The CDR3 runs to 14 residues. CDR1 and CDR2 (germline): DFQATT, SNEGSKA (reference sequence). CDR3 residues: CSAEPGAGKETQYF. The CDR3 bases are TGCAGTGCCGAACCGGGAGCGGGGAAGGAGACCCAGTACTTC.

This clonotype was recorded many times. This chain connects TRBV7-2 to TRBJ2-3; D gene unclear. The CDR3 loop spans 14 amino acids. Germline V gene sequence: CDR1 SGHTA, CDR2 FQGNSA. V shed 3 bases and J shed 4 bases, with 11 bases lying between them. The CDR3 protein is CASSLSATPDTQYF. As DNA, the CDR3 is TGTGCCAGCAGCTTGAGCGCCACTCCAGATACGCAGTATTTT. Looking up the rest from reference TRBV7-2 and TRBJ2-3 gives the full variable domain: GAGVSQSPSNKVTEKGKDVELRCDPISGHTALYWYRQSLGQGLEFLIYFQGNSAPDKSGLPSDRFSAERTGGSVSTLTIQRTQQEDSAVYLCASSLSATPDTQYFGPGTRLTVL.

This clonotype qualifies as medium-sized (0.01 to 0.1%). The chain carries TRBV3-1 and TRBJ1-2; the D gene is possibly TRBD1 (6 bases). Per germline, CDR1 LGHDT and CDR2 YNNKEL (reference sequence). Trimming took 1 base from V and 5 from J, leaving 20 bases between them. The CDR3 consists of 17 residues. CDR3 protein: CASSQGLGTSAGYGYTF. The CDR3 DNA reads as TGTGCCAGCAGCCAAGGGCTGGGGACATCGGCGGGGTATGGCTACACCTTC.

This clonotype was recorded many times. The rearrangement joins TRBV20-1 to TRBJ1-2; tentative D call: TRBD1 (6 bases). V was shortened by 1 base and J by 4 bases, with 16 bases between the two germline ends. The CDR3 length is 15 residues. Per the germline V gene, CDR1 is DFQATT and CDR2 is SNEGSKA (reference sequence). This CDR3 is CSARGRGGIGYGYTF. CDR3 bases: TGCAGTGCTAGAGGCAGGGGTGGAATCGGCTATGGCTACACCTTC.

This clonotype was observed at least ten times. V gene TRBV11-3 combines with J gene TRBJ2-1; D possibly matches TRBD1 or TRBD2 (5 bases each). The V and J ends lost 3 bases and 4 bases respectively, with 16 bases between them. CDR1 is SGHNT and CDR2 is YENEEA in the germline V gene. The CDR3 is 16 residues long. In DNA, the CDR3 is TGTGCCAGCAGCTTCGAGGGGCCCCCAATATACAATGAGCAGTTCTTC. Protein sequence: CASSFEGPPIYNEQFF.

Ten or more counts support this clonotype. V usage is TRBV12-3 or TRBV12-4 and J usage is TRBJ2-5; D unresolved. The CDR3 extends over 13 amino acids. V was pared by 5 bases and J by 7 bases, with 14 bases between. CDR3: CASSNSFQVTQYF. CDR3 nucleotide sequence: TGTGCCAGCAGTAATAGTTTTCAGGTGACCCAGTACTTC.

There are many counts of this clonotype. The chain carries TRBV29-1 and TRBJ1-1; D possibly corresponds to TRBD1 (6 bases). Germline-derived CDR1 and CDR2 are SQVTM and ANQGSEA. This CDR3 is 11 amino acids long. Deletions cut 3 bases from V and 10 bases from J, with 12 bases between. Here the CDR3 reads CSVDGQPVAFF. The CDR3 DNA sequence: TGCAGCGTTGATGGACAGCCGGTAGCTTTCTTT.